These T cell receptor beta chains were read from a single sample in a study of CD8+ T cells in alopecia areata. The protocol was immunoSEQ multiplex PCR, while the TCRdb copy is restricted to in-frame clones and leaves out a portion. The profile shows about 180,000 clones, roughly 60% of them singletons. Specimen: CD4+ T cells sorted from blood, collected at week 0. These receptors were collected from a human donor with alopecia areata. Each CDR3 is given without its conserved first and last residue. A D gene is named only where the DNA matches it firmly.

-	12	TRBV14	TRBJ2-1	ASSQDPVRNEQF
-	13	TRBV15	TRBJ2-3	ATSASRVDTDTQY
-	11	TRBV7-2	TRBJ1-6	ASSKDYNSPLH
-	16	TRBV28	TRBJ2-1	ASSLDQVALGSYNEQF
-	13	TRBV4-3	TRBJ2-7	ASSQVRVGFGEQY
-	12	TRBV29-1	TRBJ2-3	SVAGLWNTDTQY
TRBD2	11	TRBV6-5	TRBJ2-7	ASRGTSGGLQY
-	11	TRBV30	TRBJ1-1	AWKGKADTEAF
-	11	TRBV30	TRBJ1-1	AWRFTANTEAF
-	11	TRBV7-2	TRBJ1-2	ASSLIRPGDYT
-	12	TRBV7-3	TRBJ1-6	ASSSEANNSPLH
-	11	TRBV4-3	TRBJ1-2	ASSQEYSYGYT
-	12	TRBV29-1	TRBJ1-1	SVGEQASNTEAF
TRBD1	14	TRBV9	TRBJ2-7	ASSARDRGVRYEQY
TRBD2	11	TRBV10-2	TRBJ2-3	ASSDLGLLAQY
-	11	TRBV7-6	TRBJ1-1	ASKGGMNTEAF
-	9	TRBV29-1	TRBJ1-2	SVEGRDGYT
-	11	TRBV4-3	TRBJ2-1	ASSQERGFKQF
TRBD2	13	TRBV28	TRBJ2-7	ASGSALADGYEQY
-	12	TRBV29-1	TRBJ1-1	SVEGRITDTEAF
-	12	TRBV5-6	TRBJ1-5	ASSDPGSNQPQH
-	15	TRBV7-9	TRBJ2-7	ASSAQEGHFWTYEQY
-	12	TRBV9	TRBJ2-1	ASSVGGSYNEQF
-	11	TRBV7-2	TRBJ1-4	ASSLGAREKLF
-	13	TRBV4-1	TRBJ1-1	ASSQDHPVNTEAF
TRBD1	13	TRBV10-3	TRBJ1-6	AISAAAGGYSPLH
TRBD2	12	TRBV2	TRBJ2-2	ASINGRVAGELF
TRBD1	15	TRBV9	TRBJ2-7	ASSVGIGQGILYEQY
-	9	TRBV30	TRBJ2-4	AWSVAAIQY
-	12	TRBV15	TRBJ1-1	ATSIYTNAREAF
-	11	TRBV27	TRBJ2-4	ASSLHSKNIQY
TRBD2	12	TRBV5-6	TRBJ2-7	ASRRGGSSYEQY
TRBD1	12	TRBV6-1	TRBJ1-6	ASSDGQGTTPLH
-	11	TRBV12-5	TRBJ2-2	ASGRDNTGELF
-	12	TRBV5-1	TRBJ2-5	ASSLNEYQETQY
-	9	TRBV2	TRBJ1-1	ASNEGGEAF
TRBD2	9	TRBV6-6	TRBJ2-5	AAGGMETQY
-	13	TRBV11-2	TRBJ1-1	ASSTQPSVSAEAF
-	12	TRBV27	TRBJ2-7	ASSPQDRTYEQY
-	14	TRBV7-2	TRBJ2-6	ASSLSGSSGANVLT
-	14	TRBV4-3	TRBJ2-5	ASSQDPRDNQETQY
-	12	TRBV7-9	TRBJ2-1	ASSFTRVGNEQF
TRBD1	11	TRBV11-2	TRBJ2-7	ASSYGTAYEQY
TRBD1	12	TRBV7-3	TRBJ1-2	ASSPTPGGYGYT
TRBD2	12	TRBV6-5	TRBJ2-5	ASKAGGPGETQY
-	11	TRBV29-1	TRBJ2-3	SVSGRLTDTQY
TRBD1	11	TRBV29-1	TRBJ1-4	SVGTGGEEKLF
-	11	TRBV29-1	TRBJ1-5	SVPEGSNQPQH
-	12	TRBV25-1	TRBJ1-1	ASATRGANTEAF
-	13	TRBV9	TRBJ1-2	ASSPQGLGDYGYT
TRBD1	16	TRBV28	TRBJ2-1	ASSLQGWRTGINNEQF
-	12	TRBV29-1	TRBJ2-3	SVEGRQDMDTQY
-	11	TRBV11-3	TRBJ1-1	ASSLEADTEAF
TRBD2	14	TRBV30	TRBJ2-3	AWRLAGGPSTDTQY
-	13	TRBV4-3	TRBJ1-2	ASSQDPLGNYGYT
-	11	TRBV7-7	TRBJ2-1	ASSLNSIGEQF
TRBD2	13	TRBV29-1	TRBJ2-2	SVSLAGASTGELF